What follows describes a single T cell receptor beta chain. Antigen: not known. The data were obtained in a study of T cell repertoires in cytomegalovirus infection. Study-level points and caveats: Using cumulative public TCR beta family frequency, the authors identified those who carried CMV together with the relevant HLA.

Germline V gene data show CDR1 as SGHDT and CDR2 as YYEEEE. The V segment lost 7 bases and the J segment 6 bases; nucleotides outside the gene matches: 6. This CDR3 region has 13 residues. TCRdb recomputed calls from the reads with MiXCR, one row per CDR3 protein. This table has more than 500,000 distinct CDR3 sequences, more than 15% appearing once. This receptor was identified in a human donor in good health (CMV status not recorded). Some clones in this sample may be carry-over from other donors' samples. Sequenced input: CD8+ T cells from PBMCs. The rearrangement uses TRBV5-6 and TRBJ1-2; 10 nucleotides match TRBD1. The CDR3 DNA reads TGTGCCAGCCTCACTGGGACAGGGGATGGCTACACCTTC. Amino acid sequence: CASLTGTGDGYTF.